This TCR beta chain appears in the sequencing data of a study of CXCR3-negative and CXCR3-positive naive CD8 T cells. For the study at large: Each library gave roughly 1.5 +/- 0.3 million of approximately 140 million TRB reads.

In regard to this clonotype: What it binds is not known.

The study, taken as a whole, reports: Diversity proved comparably high across both naive subsets and much lower in memory CD8+ cells. Memory cells showed distinct TRBV-TRBJ patterns, while the two naive subsets matched.

This CDR3 is 15 amino acids long. Per germline, CDR1 SGHAT and CDR2 FQDESV (reference sequence). Researchers prepared the TRB cDNA libraries using 5' RACE with UMI labels. TCRdb derives one entry per CDR3 protein from the 5' RACE reads, leaving out DNA. The sample holds around 40,000 distinct CDR3 sequences. This receptor was obtained from a human donor in good health. Some clones in this sample may be carry-over from other donors' samples. J is TRBJ2-1 and V is TRBV11-1; TCRdb gives TRBD2 as the D gene, but with no DNA this cannot be confirmed. The sample taken for sequencing was memory CD8+ T cells from blood. This CDR3 reads CASSLLSSGYNEQFF. The variable domain in full, completed from reference TRBV11-1 and TRBJ2-1, reads EAEVAQSPRYKITEKSQAVAFWCDPISGHATLYWYRQILGQGPELLVQFQDESVVDDSQLPKDRFSAERLKGVDSTLKIQPAELGDSAMYLCASSLLSSGYNEQFFGPGTRLTVL.